This T cell receptor beta chain was documented in a study of blood T cells in healthy people across ages. Points from the study as a whole: Shifts in expanded clonotypes may have been confounded by donor CMV status, which was unknown.

CDR3 length equals 15 residues. Germline V gives CDR1 LGHNA, CDR2 YSLEER. The junction had 6 bases not matched to a gene; V was cut back by 5 bases and J by 1 base. In its sample, this clonotype was seen a few times. Its antigen is unidentified. The sample, 9 to 10 milliliters of peripheral blood, was drawn from each donor. Primers used in a second PCR of about 7 to 12 cycles were a sample-barcoded 5' primer and a J-beta primer mix. Individual samples furnished no less than 3 million CDR3-containing paired-end reads apiece. TCRdb re-analysed the 5' RACE reads in MiXCR, keeping a single row per CDR3 protein. The repertoire consists of 2 million or so distinct CDR3 sequences, with 40% to 55% occurring once and the leading ten covering 2% to 2.5%.

V is TRBV4-3 and J is TRBJ2-3; TRBD1 matches 7 bases. The source is a woman in her 40s in good health. Sequencing was done on a sample of blood. CDR3 sequence reads: CASSEGQKRTDTQYF. The CDR3, as DNA: TGCGCCAGCAGCGAGGGACAGAAGCGCACAGATACGCAGTATTTT.